This TCR beta chain was captured by sequencing in a study of CD8+ T cells in alopecia areata. At the level of the study: The authors grafted skin from roughly 6-12-month-old C3H/HeJ donors with spontaneous alopecia onto roughly 6-10-week-old female C3H/HeJ mice.

The CDR3 runs 14 residues. J lost 2 bases, V lost 2 bases, and 1 base had no gene match. Germline V gene data show CDR1 as MNHDT and CDR2 as YYDKIL. RNA extraction was followed by reverse transcription into cDNA, which acted as the sequencing template. Assay: immunoSEQ multiplex PCR; the TCRdb copy retains only in-frame clones and omits some. Altogether under 350,000 clones were found in the sample, and no singletons occur. The study sorted pooled cutaneous lymph node cells by CD4, CD8alpha, NKG2D, NKG2ACE and other markers. This clone came up many times. The genes are named according to mouse. The CDR3 extends 4 residues past the end of the read, so its final part is completed from the germline J gene. The same CDR3 is also encoded by other DNA sequences in this sample.

The sequence came from a C3H/HeJ mouse with alopecia areata. The strain is characterized by the MHC haplotype H2-k. The sequencing input was CD4+ T cells sorted from a lymph node. The chain is built from TRBV17 and TRBJ1-2; 8 bases map to TRBD1. The DNA read from the CDR3 is TGTGCTAGCAGTAGACAGGGGGCGAACTCC. Amino acid sequence: CASSRQGANS. The CDR3 reads in full as CASSRQGANSDYTF.